This T cell receptor (beta chain) derives from a study of regulatory and conventional T cells in RAG deficiency. Clones were sequenced by immunoSEQ multiplex PCR, and TCRdb holds only the in-frame ones, with some missing. Of 45,000 or so clones in the sample, 85% to 90% were seen once. The sorted conventional CD4+ T cells were CD25-low and CD127-high, with genomic DNA sequenced. In regard to this clone: What it binds is not known.

Study findings and constraints: Sorted Omenn CD25-high CD127-low cells may not be bona fide Tregs.

Trimming shortened V by 5 bases and J by 6 bases, and 20 bases separated the two germline ends. The CDR3 loop spans 15 amino acids. Germline CDR1 is SGHTS and CDR2 is YDEGEE. Another study also made use of these data, one on regulatory T cells. That publication notes: The PCR used 52 TRBV and 13 TRBJ primers. In patients, unique TRB V-J pairs were restricted and V/J usage skewed, especially in Tregs.

The sequence derives from a human donor in good health. The sequenced sample consisted of CD4+ effector T cells sorted from blood. V and J are TRBV5-8 and TRBJ2-5; possibly TRBD1 for D (5 bases). In DNA, the CDR3 is TGTGCCAGCAGGTTTAATGGGGTTGTGGGGCAGACCCAGTACTTC. This codes for CASRFNGVVGQTQYF.